This note documents a single T cell receptor beta chain sequence. CDR1 is SGHTA, CDR2 FQGTGA, per germline. The CDR3 consists of 12 residues. V was shortened by 5 bases and J by 5 bases, with 8 bases between the two germline ends. The source of the sample is a study of CD8 T cells in Susac syndrome. RNA was extracted with the RNeasy kit, and a quantity of about 0.45 to 1 ug was reverse transcribed using random hexamers. TCRdb reprocessed the immunoSEQ multiplex PCR reads with MiXCR, giving one entry per CDR3 protein. The table lists 85,000 to 120,000 distinct CDR3 sequences, approximately 94% of them singletons.

The chain joins TRBV7-3 to TRBJ2-3; no clear D. Source material: CD8+ T cells from PBMCs. The TCR sequence derives from a human donor with Susac syndrome. In nucleotides, the CDR3 is TGTGCCAGCAGCGATGTCCGAGATACGCAGTATTTT. It is translated as CASSDVRDTQYF.